This TCR beta chain was captured in a study of blood T cell repertoires in COVID-19. Study summary: COVID-19 samples collected from the United States, Italy and Spain covered acute and convalescent phases.

The CDR3 length is 16 residues. V shed 2 bases and J shed 1 base, with 13 bases lying between them. Germline assignment: CDR1 SEHNR and CDR2 FQNEAQ (reference sequence). In the source study's methods: By means of reference gene primer amplification, nucleated cell counts were estimated. Only in-frame clones appear in the TCRdb table, and some are missing; sequencing was by immunoSEQ multiplex PCR. That table supplies the V and J calls and clone size; D and trimming were determined from the DNA. The data contain more than 45,000 clones, roughly 84% of them singletons. The sequence derives from a man in his forties with active COVID-19. The chain has TRBV7-9 and TRBJ2-3; D perhaps matches TRBD1 (6 bases). Sequencing was done on a sample of peripheral blood. CDR3 amino acids: CASSLLQGRGTDTQYF. The CDR3 DNA follows: TGTGCCAGCAGCTTACTTCAGGGGCGAGGCACAGATACGCAGTATTTT.